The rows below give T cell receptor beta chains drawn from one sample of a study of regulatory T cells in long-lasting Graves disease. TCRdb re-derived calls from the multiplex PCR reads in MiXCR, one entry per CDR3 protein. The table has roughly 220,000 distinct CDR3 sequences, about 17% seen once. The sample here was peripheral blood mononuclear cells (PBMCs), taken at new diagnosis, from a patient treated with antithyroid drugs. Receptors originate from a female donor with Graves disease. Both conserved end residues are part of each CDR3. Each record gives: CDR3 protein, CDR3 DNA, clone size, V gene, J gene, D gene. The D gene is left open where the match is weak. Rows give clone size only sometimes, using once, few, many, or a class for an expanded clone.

CDR3 protein: CASSRSRAMNTEAFF
CDR3 DNA: TGTGCCAGCAGCCGCTCGAGGGCCATGAACACTGAAGCTTTCTTT
clone size: many
V gene: TRBV6-1
J gene: TRBJ1-1
D gene: .

CDR3 protein: CASSLDVTAAVSSYNEQFF
CDR3 DNA: TGTGCCAGCAGCTTAGATGTAACAGCAGCAGTAAGCTCCTACAATGAGCAGTTCTTC
clone size: many
V gene: TRBV11-2
J gene: TRBJ2-1
D gene: .

CDR3 protein: CASRDRGSYEQYF
CDR3 DNA: TGTGCCAGTAGGGACAGGGGATCCTACGAGCAGTACTTC
clone size: many
V gene: TRBV19
J gene: TRBJ2-7
D gene: TRBD1

CDR3 protein: CASSLEPRLQRGRETQYF
CDR3 DNA: TGTGCCAGCAGTTTAGAGCCCCGCCTCCAGCGGGGGCGGGAGACCCAGTACTTC
clone size: many
V gene: TRBV28
J gene: TRBJ2-5
D gene: TRBD2

CDR3 protein: CASSPSPFPRGRQTDTQYF
CDR3 DNA: TGTGCCAGCAGCCCCTCCCCCTTCCCCAGGGGGCGTCAGACAGATACGCAGTATTTT
clone size: many
V gene: TRBV28
J gene: TRBJ2-3
D gene: TRBD1

CDR3 protein: CASSANQGAPNTEAFF
CDR3 DNA: TGTGCCAGCAGCGCGAACCAGGGGGCCCCGAACACTGAAGCTTTCTTT
clone size: many
V gene: TRBV9
J gene: TRBJ1-1
D gene: TRBD1

CDR3 protein: CASSPQGLNDEQFF
CDR3 DNA: TGTGCCAGCAGCCCTCAGGGACTAAACGATGAGCAGTTCTTC
clone size: many
V gene: TRBV14
J gene: TRBJ2-1
D gene: TRBD2

CDR3 protein: CASSEGRISYQETQYF
CDR3 DNA: TGTGCCAGCAGTGAAGGAAGGATATCCTACCAAGAGACCCAGTACTTC
clone size: .
V gene: TRBV6-1
J gene: TRBJ2-5
D gene: .

CDR3 protein: CAKYPPRTDSGELFF
CDR3 DNA: TGTGCCAAATACCCCCCCCGGACCGACTCCGGGGAGCTGTTTTTT
clone size: .
V gene: TRBV12-3/TRBV12-4
J gene: TRBJ2-2
D gene: .

CDR3 protein: CASTRDSGGTGELVF
CDR3 DNA: TGTGCCAGCACGAGGGACTCTGGGGGCACCGGGGAGCTGGTTTTT
clone size: .
V gene: TRBV13
J gene: TRBJ2-2
D gene: .

CDR3 protein: CASSLGYRASSTDTQYF
CDR3 DNA: TGTGCCAGCAGTTTAGGGTACAGGGCGTCTAGCACAGATACGCAGTATTTT
clone size: many
V gene: TRBV27
J gene: TRBJ2-3
D gene: .

CDR3 protein: CASSIPGSSYEQYF
CDR3 DNA: TGTGCCAGTAGTATTCCTGGTAGCTCCTACGAGCAGTACTTC
clone size: .
V gene: TRBV19
J gene: TRBJ2-7
D gene: .

CDR3 protein: CASSPPGSKGAEAFF
CDR3 DNA: TGTGCCAGCTCACCACCAGGCTCGAAGGGGGCTGAAGCTTTCTTT
clone size: many
V gene: TRBV18
J gene: TRBJ1-1
D gene: .

CDR3 protein: CSVQGGASGSSYNEQFF
CDR3 DNA: TGCAGTGTCCAAGGGGGTGCTAGCGGGAGCTCTTACAATGAGCAGTTCTTC
clone size: few
V gene: TRBV20-1
J gene: TRBJ2-1
D gene: TRBD2

CDR3 protein: CASSIARGRGSTDTQYF
CDR3 DNA: TGTGCCAGTAGTATAGCCCGGGGGCGCGGAAGCACAGATACGCAGTATTTT
clone size: few
V gene: TRBV19
J gene: TRBJ2-3
D gene: .

CDR3 protein: CASSEVGVEQYF
CDR3 DNA: TGTGCCAGCAGTGAAGTGGGTGTCGAGCAGTACTTC
clone size: many
V gene: TRBV6-1
J gene: TRBJ2-7
D gene: .

CDR3 protein: CASSQDPMGGEKLFF
CDR3 DNA: TGTGCCAGCAGCCAAGATCCGATGGGAGGAGAAAAACTGTTTTTT
clone size: many
V gene: TRBV4-2
J gene: TRBJ1-4
D gene: .

CDR3 protein: CAIRPPSGSYNEQFF
CDR3 DNA: TGTGCCATCAGACCCCCTAGCGGCTCCTACAATGAGCAGTTCTTC
clone size: many
V gene: TRBV10-3
J gene: TRBJ2-1
D gene: TRBD2

CDR3 protein: CASSEGPSGLSYNEQFF
CDR3 DNA: TGTGCCAGCAGTGAAGGGCCTAGCGGGTTATCCTACAATGAGCAGTTCTTC
clone size: many
V gene: TRBV6-1
J gene: TRBJ2-1
D gene: TRBD2

CDR3 protein: CASKESGDTEAFF
CDR3 DNA: TGTGCCAGCAAAGAATCCGGGGACACTGAAGCTTTCTTT
clone size: .
V gene: TRBV6-2/TRBV6-3
J gene: TRBJ1-1
D gene: .

CDR3 protein: CASTGSWNQPQHF
CDR3 DNA: TGTGCCAGCACAGGCAGTTGGAATCAGCCCCAGCATTTT
clone size: many
V gene: TRBV7-9
J gene: TRBJ1-5
D gene: .

CDR3 protein: CATSDVGQKETQYF
CDR3 DNA: TGTGCCACCAGTGATGTGGGACAGAAGGAGACCCAGTACTTC
clone size: many
V gene: TRBV24-1
J gene: TRBJ2-5
D gene: TRBD1

CDR3 protein: CASGPTSGTTNTGELFF
CDR3 DNA: TGTGCCAGCGGCCCGACTAGCGGGACGACGAACACCGGGGAGCTGTTTTTT
clone size: .
V gene: TRBV12-3/TRBV12-4
J gene: TRBJ2-2
D gene: TRBD2

CDR3 protein: CASSKSSGTYEQYF
CDR3 DNA: TGTGCCAGCAGCAAATCTAGCGGAACCTACGAGCAGTACTTC
clone size: many
V gene: TRBV3-1
J gene: TRBJ2-7
D gene: TRBD2

CDR3 protein: CSARDRGATGELFF
CDR3 DNA: TGCAGTGCTAGGGACAGGGGGGCCACCGGGGAGCTGTTTTTT
clone size: .
V gene: TRBV20-1
J gene: TRBJ2-2
D gene: TRBD1

CDR3 protein: CASRGDYNEQFF
CDR3 DNA: TGTGCCAGTAGAGGAGATTACAATGAGCAGTTCTTC
clone size: many
V gene: TRBV19
J gene: TRBJ2-1
D gene: .

CDR3 protein: CASSPSGTGGTEAFF
CDR3 DNA: TGTGCCAGCAGCCCCTCCGGGACAGGGGGCACTGAAGCTTTCTTT
clone size: many
V gene: TRBV3-1
J gene: TRBJ1-1
D gene: TRBD1

CDR3 protein: CASMVNTEAFF
CDR3 DNA: TGTGCCAGCATGGTGAACACTGAAGCTTTCTTT
clone size: many
V gene: TRBV6-1
J gene: TRBJ1-1
D gene: .

CDR3 protein: CATRASSGAEAFF
CDR3 DNA: TGTGCCACCAGAGCCTCATCGGGGGCTGAAGCTTTCTTT
clone size: many
V gene: TRBV24-1
J gene: TRBJ1-1
D gene: .

CDR3 protein: CSARPDRATDTQYF
CDR3 DNA: TGCAGTGCTAGACCTGACAGGGCCACAGATACGCAGTATTTT
clone size: few
V gene: TRBV20-1
J gene: TRBJ2-3
D gene: TRBD1

CDR3 protein: CASSQDRRGLGDTQYF
CDR3 DNA: TGTGCCAGCAGCCAAGATCGGCGAGGCTTGGGAGATACGCAGTATTTT
clone size: few
V gene: TRBV4-2
J gene: TRBJ2-3
D gene: .

CDR3 protein: CASSVTGTNYGYTF
CDR3 DNA: TGCGCCAGCAGCGTGACCGGGACTAACTATGGCTACACCTTC
clone size: many
V gene: TRBV5-1
J gene: TRBJ1-2
D gene: .

CDR3 protein: CASTGPSASGEAKNIQYF
CDR3 DNA: TGTGCCAGCACAGGCCCGTCGGCTAGCGGGGAAGCCAAAAACATTCAGTACTTC
clone size: .
V gene: TRBV13
J gene: TRBJ2-4
D gene: TRBD2

CDR3 protein: CASSPGTTGYTF
CDR3 DNA: TGTGCCAGCTCTCCCGGGACCACCGGCTACACCTTC
clone size: many
V gene: TRBV18
J gene: TRBJ1-2
D gene: .

CDR3 protein: CASSSPSSGNTIYF
CDR3 DNA: TGTGCCAGCAGTTCACCGAGCTCTGGAAACACCATATATTTT
clone size: many
V gene: TRBV28
J gene: TRBJ1-3
D gene: .

CDR3 protein: CAWSGLASGLRYYEQYF
CDR3 DNA: TGTGCCTGGAGTGGTCTGGCTAGCGGACTACGATACTACGAGCAGTACTTC
clone size: many
V gene: TRBV30
J gene: TRBJ2-7
D gene: TRBD2

CDR3 protein: CASSGTGIEQYF
CDR3 DNA: TGTGCCAGCAGCGGGACAGGGATCGAGCAGTACTTC
clone size: many
V gene: TRBV11-2
J gene: TRBJ2-7
D gene: TRBD1

CDR3 protein: CASSPYRQPANYGYTF
CDR3 DNA: TGTGCCAGCAGCCCATATCGACAGCCAGCCAACTATGGCTACACCTTC
clone size: many
V gene: TRBV7-8
J gene: TRBJ1-2
D gene: .

CDR3 protein: CAWSKPGGRNTEAFF
CDR3 DNA: TGTGCCTGGAGTAAACCAGGAGGGAGGAACACTGAAGCTTTCTTT
clone size: many
V gene: TRBV30
J gene: TRBJ1-1
D gene: .

CDR3 protein: CASSQYEGQYF
CDR3 DNA: TGTGCCAGCAGCCAATACGAGGGGCAGTACTTC
clone size: many
V gene: TRBV3-1
J gene: TRBJ2-7
D gene: .

CDR3 protein: CASKEGGGNEKLFF
CDR3 DNA: TGTGCCAGCAAGGAGGGCGGGGGTAATGAAAAACTGTTTTTT
clone size: many
V gene: TRBV2
J gene: TRBJ1-4
D gene: .

CDR3 protein: CASSLQRGGSYNEQFF
CDR3 DNA: TGTGCCAGCAGCCTCCAAAGGGGGGGGTCTTACAATGAGCAGTTCTTC
clone size: few
V gene: TRBV28
J gene: TRBJ2-1
D gene: .

CDR3 protein: CASSSPPFTDTQYF
CDR3 DNA: TGTGCCAGCAGTTCCCCACCCTTCACAGATACGCAGTATTTT
clone size: many
V gene: TRBV27
J gene: TRBJ2-3
D gene: .

CDR3 protein: CASSSLAGEKTQYF
CDR3 DNA: TGCGCCAGCAGCTCCTTAGCGGGAGAAAAGACCCAGTACTTC
clone size: .
V gene: TRBV5-1
J gene: TRBJ2-5
D gene: TRBD2

CDR3 protein: CASSSTRLTYNEQFF
CDR3 DNA: TGTGCCAGCAGTTCGACAAGGCTAACCTACAATGAGCAGTTCTTC
clone size: few
V gene: TRBV6-2/TRBV6-3
J gene: TRBJ2-1
D gene: .

CDR3 protein: CASSRTPSGTAESGELFF
CDR3 DNA: TGCGCCAGCAGCCGCACTCCTTCCGGGACGGCAGAGTCCGGGGAGCTGTTTTTT
clone size: few
V gene: TRBV4-1
J gene: TRBJ2-2
D gene: .

CDR3 protein: CASSAQGDEQFF
CDR3 DNA: TGTGCCAGCAGTGCGCAGGGTGATGAGCAGTTCTTC
clone size: many
V gene: TRBV12-3/TRBV12-4
J gene: TRBJ2-1
D gene: .

CDR3 protein: CASSEVAGGTDTQYF
CDR3 DNA: TGTGCCAGCAGTGAAGTTGCAGGGGGCACAGATACGCAGTATTTT
clone size: many
V gene: TRBV6-1
J gene: TRBJ2-3
D gene: .

CDR3 protein: CASSRGGGYGETQYF
CDR3 DNA: TGTGCCAGCAGTCGGGGGGGGGGTTACGGCGAGACCCAGTACTTC
clone size: .
V gene: TRBV6-1
J gene: TRBJ2-5
D gene: TRBD2

CDR3 protein: CASSPPERGGGAFF
CDR3 DNA: TGTGCCAGCAGCCCCCCTGAAAGGGGTGGGGGAGCTTTCTTT
clone size: many
V gene: TRBV5-6
J gene: TRBJ1-1
D gene: .

CDR3 protein: CASSFGGTGRSYGYTF
CDR3 DNA: TGTGCCAGCAGTTTTGGGGGGACAGGGCGTAGCTATGGCTACACCTTC
clone size: many
V gene: TRBV12-3/TRBV12-4
J gene: TRBJ1-2
D gene: TRBD1